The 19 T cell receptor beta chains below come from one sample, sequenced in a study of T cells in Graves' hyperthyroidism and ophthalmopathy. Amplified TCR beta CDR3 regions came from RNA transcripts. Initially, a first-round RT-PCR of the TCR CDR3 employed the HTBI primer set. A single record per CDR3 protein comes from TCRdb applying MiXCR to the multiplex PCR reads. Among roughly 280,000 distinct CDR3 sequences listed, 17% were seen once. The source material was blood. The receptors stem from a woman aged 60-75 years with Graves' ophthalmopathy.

Here the CDR3 DNA reads TGTGCCAGCAAGGAAAACACCGGGGAGCTGTTTTTT. The encoded protein is CASKENTGELFF. The chain carries TRBV2 and TRBJ2-2; D gene ambiguous. Trimming took 7 bases from V and 2 from J, leaving 5 bases between them. The CDR3 is 12 residues long. In germline, CDR1 is SNHLY, CDR2 FYNNEI.

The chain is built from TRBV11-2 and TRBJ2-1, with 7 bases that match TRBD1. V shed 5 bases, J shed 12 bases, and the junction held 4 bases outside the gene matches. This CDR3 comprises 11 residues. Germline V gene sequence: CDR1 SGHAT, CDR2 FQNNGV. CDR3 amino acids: CASSPGTAQFF. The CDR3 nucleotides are TGTGCCAGCAGCCCAGGGACAGCGCAGTTCTTC.

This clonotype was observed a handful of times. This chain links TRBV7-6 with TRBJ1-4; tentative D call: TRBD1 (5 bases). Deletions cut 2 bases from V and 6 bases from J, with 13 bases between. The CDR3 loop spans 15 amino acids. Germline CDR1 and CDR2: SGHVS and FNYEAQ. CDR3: CASSLPGTGDEKLFF. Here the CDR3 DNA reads TGTGCCAGCAGCTTACCCGGAACAGGAGATGAAAAACTGTTTTTT.

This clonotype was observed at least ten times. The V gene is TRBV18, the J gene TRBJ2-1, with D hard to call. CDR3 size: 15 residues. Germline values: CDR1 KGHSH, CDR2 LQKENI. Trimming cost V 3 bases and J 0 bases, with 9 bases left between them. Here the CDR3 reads CASSPSPGSYNEQFF. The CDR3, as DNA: TGTGCCAGCTCACCCTCGCCGGGCTCCTACAATGAGCAGTTCTTC.

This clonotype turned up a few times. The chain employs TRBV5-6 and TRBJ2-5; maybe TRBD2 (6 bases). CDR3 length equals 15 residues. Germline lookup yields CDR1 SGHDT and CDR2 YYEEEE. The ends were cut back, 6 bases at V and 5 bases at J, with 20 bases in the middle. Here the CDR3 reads CASNEGRGRGETQYF. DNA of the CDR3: TGTGCCAGCAATGAGGGACGGGGGAGAGGGGAGACCCAGTACTTC.

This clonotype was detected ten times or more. In DNA, the CDR3 is TGCAGTGCTAGAGATGCGGGGGGATGGTACGAGCAGTACTTC. This sequence encodes CSARDAGGWYEQYF. This chain uses TRBV20-1 with TRBJ2-7; 8 nucleotides match TRBD2. CDR3 length: 14 residues. Germline assignment: CDR1 DFQATT and CDR2 SNEGSKA (reference sequence). J gave up 4 bases and V 0 bases, and 5 bases lay outside the gene matches.

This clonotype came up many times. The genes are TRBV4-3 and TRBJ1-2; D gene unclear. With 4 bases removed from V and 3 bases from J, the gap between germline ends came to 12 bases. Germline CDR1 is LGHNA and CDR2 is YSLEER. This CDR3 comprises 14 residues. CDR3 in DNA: TGCGCCAGCAGCCCCGCCGGCAAAGACTATGGCTACACCTTC. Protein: CASSPAGKDYGYTF.

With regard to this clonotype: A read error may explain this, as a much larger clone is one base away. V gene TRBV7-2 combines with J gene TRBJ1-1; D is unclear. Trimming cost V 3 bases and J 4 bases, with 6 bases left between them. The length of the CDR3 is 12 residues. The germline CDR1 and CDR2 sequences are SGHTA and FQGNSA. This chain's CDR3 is CASSFQATEAFF. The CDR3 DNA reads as TGTGCCAGCAGCTTTCAGGCCACTGAAGCTTTCTTT.

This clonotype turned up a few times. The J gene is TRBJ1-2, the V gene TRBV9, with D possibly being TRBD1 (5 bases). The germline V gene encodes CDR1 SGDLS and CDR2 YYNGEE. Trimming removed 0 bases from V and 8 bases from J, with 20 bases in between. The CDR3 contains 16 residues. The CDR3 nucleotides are TGTGCCAGCAGCGTAGGTGCAGGGTCAGAGAGTATAGGCTACACCTTC. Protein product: CASSVGAGSESIGYTF.

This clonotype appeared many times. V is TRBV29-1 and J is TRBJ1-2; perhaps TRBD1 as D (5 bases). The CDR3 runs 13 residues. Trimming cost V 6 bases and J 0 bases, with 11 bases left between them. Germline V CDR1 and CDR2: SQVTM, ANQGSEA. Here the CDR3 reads CSVYSGPNYGYTF. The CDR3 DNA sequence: TGCAGCGTCTATTCGGGGCCTAACTATGGCTACACCTTC.

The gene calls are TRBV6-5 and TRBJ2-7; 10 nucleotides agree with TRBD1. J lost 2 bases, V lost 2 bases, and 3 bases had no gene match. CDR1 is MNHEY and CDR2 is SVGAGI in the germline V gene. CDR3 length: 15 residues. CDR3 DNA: TGTGCCAGCAGTTACCGAGGACAGGGGGCCTACGAGCAGTACTTC. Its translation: CASSYRGQGAYEQYF.

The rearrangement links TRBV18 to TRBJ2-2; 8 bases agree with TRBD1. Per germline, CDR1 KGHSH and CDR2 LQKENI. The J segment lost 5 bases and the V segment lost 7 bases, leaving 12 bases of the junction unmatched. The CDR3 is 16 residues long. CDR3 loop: CASFSTGTGSTGELFF. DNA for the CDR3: TGTGCCAGCTTCTCAACCGGGACAGGATCTACCGGGGAGCTGTTTTTT.

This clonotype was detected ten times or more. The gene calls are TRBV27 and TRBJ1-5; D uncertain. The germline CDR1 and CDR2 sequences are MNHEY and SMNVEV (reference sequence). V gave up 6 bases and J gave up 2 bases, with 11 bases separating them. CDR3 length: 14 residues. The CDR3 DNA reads TGTGCCAGCAGCCCCGAGGGTGGCAATCAGCCCCAGCATTTT. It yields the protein CASSPEGGNQPQHF.

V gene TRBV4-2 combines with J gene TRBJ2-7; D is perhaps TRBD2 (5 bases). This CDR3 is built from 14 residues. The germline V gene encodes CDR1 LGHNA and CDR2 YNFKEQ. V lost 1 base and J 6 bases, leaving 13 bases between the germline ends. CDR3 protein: CASSQGAAVPEQYF. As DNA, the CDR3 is TGTGCCAGCAGCCAAGGGGCAGCGGTCCCCGAGCAGTACTTC.

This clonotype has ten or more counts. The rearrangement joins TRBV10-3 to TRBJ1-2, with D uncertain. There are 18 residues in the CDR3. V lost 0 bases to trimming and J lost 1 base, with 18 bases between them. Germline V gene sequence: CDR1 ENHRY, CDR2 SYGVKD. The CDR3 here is CAISESKGLALNNYGYTF. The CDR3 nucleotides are TGTGCCATCAGTGAGTCAAAGGGCCTGGCGTTGAATAACTATGGCTACACCTTC.

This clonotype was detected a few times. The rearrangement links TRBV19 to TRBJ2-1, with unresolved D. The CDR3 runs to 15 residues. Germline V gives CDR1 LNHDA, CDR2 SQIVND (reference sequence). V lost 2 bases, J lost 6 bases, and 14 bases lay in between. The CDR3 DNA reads TGTGCCAGTAGTATACGGCACGGGCAAAGCAATGAGCAGTTCTTC. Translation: CASSIRHGQSNEQFF.

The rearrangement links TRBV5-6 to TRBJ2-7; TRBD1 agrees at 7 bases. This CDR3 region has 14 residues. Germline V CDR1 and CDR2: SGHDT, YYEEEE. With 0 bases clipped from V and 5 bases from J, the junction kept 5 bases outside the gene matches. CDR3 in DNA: TGTGCCAGCAGCTTGGGGACAGGAAAAAACGAGCAGTACTTC. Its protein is CASSLGTGKNEQYF.

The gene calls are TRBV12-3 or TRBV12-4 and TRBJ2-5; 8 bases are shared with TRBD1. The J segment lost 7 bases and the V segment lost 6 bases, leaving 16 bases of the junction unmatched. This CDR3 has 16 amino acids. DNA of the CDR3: TGTGCCAGCAGCCCGCCCGACGGGACAGGTGAAGTGACCCAGTACTTC. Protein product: CASSPPDGTGEVTQYF.

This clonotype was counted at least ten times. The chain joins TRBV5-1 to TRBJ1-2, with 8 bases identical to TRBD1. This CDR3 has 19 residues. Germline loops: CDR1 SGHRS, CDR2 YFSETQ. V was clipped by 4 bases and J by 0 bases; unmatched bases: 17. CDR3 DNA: TGCGCCAGCAGCACCGGACAGGGTGTTGGGAGTAGTGCTAACTATGGCTACACCTTC. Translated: CASSTGQGVGSSANYGYTF.